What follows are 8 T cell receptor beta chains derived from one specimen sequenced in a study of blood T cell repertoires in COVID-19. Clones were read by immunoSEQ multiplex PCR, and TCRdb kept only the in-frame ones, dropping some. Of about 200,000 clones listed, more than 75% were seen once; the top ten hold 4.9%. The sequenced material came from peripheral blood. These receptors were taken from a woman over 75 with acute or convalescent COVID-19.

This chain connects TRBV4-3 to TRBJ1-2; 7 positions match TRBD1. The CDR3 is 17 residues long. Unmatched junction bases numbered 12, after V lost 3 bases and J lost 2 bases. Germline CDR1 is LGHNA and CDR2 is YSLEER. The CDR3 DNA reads TGCGCCAGCAGCCAGGGAACCGGGACAGCTAGGAACTATGGCTACACCTTC. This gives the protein CASSQGTGTARNYGYTF.

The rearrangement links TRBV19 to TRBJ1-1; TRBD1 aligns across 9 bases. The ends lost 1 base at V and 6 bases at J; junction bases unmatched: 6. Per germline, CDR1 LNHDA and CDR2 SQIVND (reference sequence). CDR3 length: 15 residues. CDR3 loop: CASSIAGTGYAEAFF. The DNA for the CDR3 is TGTGCCAGTAGTATAGCAGGGACAGGGTACGCTGAAGCTTTCTTT.

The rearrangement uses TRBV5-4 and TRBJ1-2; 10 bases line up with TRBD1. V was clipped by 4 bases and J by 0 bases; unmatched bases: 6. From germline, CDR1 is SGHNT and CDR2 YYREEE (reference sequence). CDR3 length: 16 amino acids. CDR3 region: CASSRGQGSSNYGYTF. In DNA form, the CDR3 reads TGTGCCAGCAGCCGGGGACAGGGGTCCTCTAACTATGGCTACACCTTC.

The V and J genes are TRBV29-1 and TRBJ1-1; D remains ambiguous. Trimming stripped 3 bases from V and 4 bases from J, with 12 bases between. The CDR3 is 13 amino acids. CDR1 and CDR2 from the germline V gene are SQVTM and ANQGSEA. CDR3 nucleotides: TGCAGCGTTGAGGTAACGGGAGGCACTGAAGCTTTCTTT. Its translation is CSVEVTGGTEAFF.

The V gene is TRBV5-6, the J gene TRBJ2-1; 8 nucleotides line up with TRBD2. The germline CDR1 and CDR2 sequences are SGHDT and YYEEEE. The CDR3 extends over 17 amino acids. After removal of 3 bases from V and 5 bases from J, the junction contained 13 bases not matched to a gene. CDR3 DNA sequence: TGTGCCAGCAGCTCTAGGCTAGCGGGTCTTCTACACAATGAGCAGTTCTTC. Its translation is CASSSRLAGLLHNEQFF.

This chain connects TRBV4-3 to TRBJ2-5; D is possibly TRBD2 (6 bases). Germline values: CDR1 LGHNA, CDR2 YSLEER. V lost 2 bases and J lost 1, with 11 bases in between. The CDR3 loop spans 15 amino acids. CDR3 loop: CASSQTRGLQETQYF. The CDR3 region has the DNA TGCGCCAGCAGCCAAACGCGGGGCCTCCAAGAGACCCAGTACTTC.

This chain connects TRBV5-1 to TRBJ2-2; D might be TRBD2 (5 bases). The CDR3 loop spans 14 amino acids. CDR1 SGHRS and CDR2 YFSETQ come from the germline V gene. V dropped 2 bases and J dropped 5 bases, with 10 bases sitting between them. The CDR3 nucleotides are TGCGCCAGCAGCTTCGGACCGGGGACCGGGGAGCTGTTTTTT. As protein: CASSFGPGTGELFF.

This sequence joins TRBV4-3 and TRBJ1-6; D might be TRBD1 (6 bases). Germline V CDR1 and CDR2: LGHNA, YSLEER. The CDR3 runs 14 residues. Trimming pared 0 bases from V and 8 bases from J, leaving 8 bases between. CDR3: CASSQEYRDSPLHF. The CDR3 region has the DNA TGCGCCAGCAGCCAAGAGTACAGGGATTCACCCCTCCACTTT.